Below, 14 T cell receptor beta chains from the same sample are listed, as sequenced in a study of cytomegalovirus exposure and HLA in healthy donors. Use of 60 Vbeta and 13 Jbeta primers characterized the PCR. Repertoires were generated with immunoSEQ multiplex PCR, while TCRdb's copy carries only in-frame clones and drops some. The repertoire holds around 150,000 clones, approximately 80% seen once, with 9.7% in the top ten. The specimen sequenced was PBMCs. Receptors originate from a man between 18 and 35 years old in good health and CMV-seropositive.

In this sample, this clone turned up once. V and J are TRBV19 and TRBJ2-7; a weak D match, TRBD1 (6 bases). V lost 6 bases to trimming and J lost 4 bases, with 40 bases between them. CDR1 and CDR2 (germline): LNHDA, SQIVND (reference sequence). CDR3 length: 22 amino acids. The CDR3 region is CASSQTNPRQASLLRERYEQYF. The CDR3 nucleotides are TGTGCCAGTAGCCAAACCAACCCCCGACAGGCCTCTTTACTCCGCGAGAGGTACGAGCAGTACTTC.

The chain recombines TRBV10-3 with TRBJ1-1; 8 bases map to TRBD1. Germline values: CDR1 ENHRY, CDR2 SYGVKD. The CDR3 extends over 12 amino acids. Unmatched junction bases numbered 2, after V lost 10 bases and J lost 1 base. This CDR3 is CATGQGNTEAFF. The CDR3 DNA is TGTGCCACAGGACAGGGGAACACTGAAGCTTTCTTT.

The chain joins TRBV27 to TRBJ1-2, with D maybe TRBD1 (6 bases). The germline V gene encodes CDR1 MNHEY and CDR2 SMNVEV (reference sequence). CDR3 size: 13 residues. V lost 6 bases, J lost 6 bases, and 14 bases lay in between. The CDR3 reads CASSHTRTDGYTF. The CDR3 region has the DNA TGTGCCAGCAGCCATACCAGGACAGATGGCTACACCTTC.

V gene TRBV18 combines with J gene TRBJ1-3; D gene ambiguous. With 2 bases removed from V and 6 bases from J, the gap between germline ends came to 14 bases. The V gene's germline CDR1 is KGHSH and CDR2 LQKENI. The CDR3 contains 15 residues. The CDR3 sequence: CASSPIIGETNTIYF. CDR3 DNA: TGTGCCAGCTCACCAATCATCGGGGAGACAAACACCATATATTTT.

V gene TRBV9 combines with J gene TRBJ2-3; TRBD2 matches at 10 bases. Germline-derived CDR1 and CDR2 are SGDLS and YYNGEE. This CDR3 spans 17 amino acids. The ends lost 0 bases at V and 6 bases at J; junction bases unmatched: 10. Here the CDR3 DNA reads TGTGCCAGCAGCGTAGATGCTAGCGGGAGATCGGGGGATACGCAGTATTTT. Translating it yields CASSVDASGRSGDTQYF.

This clone was counted only a few times. This chain joins TRBV5-6 and TRBJ2-5; no clear D gene. This CDR3 is built from 14 residues. Germline V lookup: CDR1 SGHDT, CDR2 YYEEEE. The V end lost 0 bases, the J end lost 3 bases, and 9 bases lay between the germline ends. The CDR3 is CASSLGHPKETQYF. In DNA form, the CDR3 reads TGTGCCAGCAGCTTGGGACACCCTAAAGAGACCCAGTACTTC.

V and J are TRBV19 and TRBJ2-3; TRBD1 aligns across 9 bases. The CDR3 length is 16 residues. Germline assignment: CDR1 LNHDA and CDR2 SQIVND (reference sequence). J was trimmed by 0 bases and V by 3 bases; bases with no gene match: 4. The CDR3 region is CASSIGTGLSTDTQYF. In DNA, the CDR3 is TGTGCCAGTAGTATTGGGACAGGGCTTAGCACAGATACGCAGTATTTT.

The rearrangement joins TRBV25-1 to TRBJ2-4; a weak D match, TRBD2 (5 bases). Germline V lookup: CDR1 MGHDK, CDR2 SYGVNS. This CDR3 is 17 amino acids long. Trimming removed 7 bases at V and 0 bases at J, with 19 bases between. Written as DNA, the CDR3 is TGTGCCAGCAAGTCCCCGGTACTAGGCATAGCCAAAAACATTCAGTACTTC. Amino acids: CASKSPVLGIAKNIQYF.

The chain is built from TRBV6-1 and TRBJ1-3; no definite D call. The length of the CDR3 is 15 residues. V lost 2 bases and J 0 bases, leaving 8 bases between the germline ends. Looked up from germline, CDR1 is MNHNS and CDR2 is SASEGT. The DNA of the CDR3 is TGTGCCAGCAGTGAATGGGCAGCCTCTGGAAACACCATATATTTT. Its translation: CASSEWAASGNTIYF.

This rearrangement joins TRBV10-3 to TRBJ1-1; TRBD1 aligns across 9 bases. With V trimmed by 5 bases and J by 1 base, 8 bases remained unmatched. In germline, CDR1 is ENHRY, CDR2 SYGVKD. CDR3 length equals 16 residues. The CDR3 DNA sequence: TGTGCCATCAGTAAAGGACAGGGGAGAGGGAACACTGAAGCTTTCTTT. This encodes CAISKGQGRGNTEAFF.

V is TRBV29-1 and J is TRBJ2-3; TRBD2 matches 13 bases. Trimming at V came to 6 bases and at J to 4 bases, leaving 10 bases not matched to a gene. In germline, CDR1 is SQVTM, CDR2 ANQGSEA. CDR3 length equals 16 residues. CDR3 sequence (DNA): TGCAGCGTAGGGACTAGCGGGGCGACCGGATCAGATACGCAGTATTTT. This sequence encodes CSVGTSGATGSDTQYF.

The chain recombines TRBV7-9 with TRBJ2-7; TRBD2 aligns across 13 bases. The CDR3 has 13 residues. CDR1 is SEHNR and CDR2 is FQNEAQ in the germline V gene (reference sequence). Losses at the gene ends were 8 bases for V and 7 bases for J; bases not matched to a gene: 5. CDR3 sequence (DNA): TGTGCCAGCGGACTAGCGGGAGTAGGGGAGCAGTACTTC. Its protein is CASGLAGVGEQYF.

The genes are TRBV10-3 and TRBJ1-3, with unresolved D. Germline CDR1 ENHRY, CDR2 SYGVKD. This CDR3 contains 14 residues. V lost 10 bases to trimming and J lost 0 bases, with 13 bases between them. CDR3 region: CATQRLTSGNTIYF. The DNA of the CDR3 is TGTGCCACCCAAAGACTGACCTCTGGAAACACCATATATTTT.

This chain connects TRBV4-1 to TRBJ2-7; D not resolved. The V gene lost 2 bases and the J gene lost 1 base, with 12 bases spanning the gap. The CDR3 covers 15 residues. CDR1 is MGHRA and CDR2 is YSYEKL in the germline V gene. This CDR3 reads CASSQLLGYSYEQYF. The CDR3 DNA is TGCGCCAGCAGCCAACTTTTGGGCTATTCCTACGAGCAGTACTTC.